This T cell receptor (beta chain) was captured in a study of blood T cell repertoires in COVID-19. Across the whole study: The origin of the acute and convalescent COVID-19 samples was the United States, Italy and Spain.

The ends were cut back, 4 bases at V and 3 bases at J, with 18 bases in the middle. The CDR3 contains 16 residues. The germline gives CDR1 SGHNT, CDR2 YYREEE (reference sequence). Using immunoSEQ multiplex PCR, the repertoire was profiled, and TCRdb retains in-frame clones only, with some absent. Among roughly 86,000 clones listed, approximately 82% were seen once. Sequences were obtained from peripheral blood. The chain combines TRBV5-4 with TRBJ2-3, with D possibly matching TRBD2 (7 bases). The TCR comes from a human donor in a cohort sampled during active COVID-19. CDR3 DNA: TGTGCCAGCAGCCCTGCCCGGGGGGCGGGGACAGATACGCAGTATTTT. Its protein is CASSPARGAGTDTQYF.